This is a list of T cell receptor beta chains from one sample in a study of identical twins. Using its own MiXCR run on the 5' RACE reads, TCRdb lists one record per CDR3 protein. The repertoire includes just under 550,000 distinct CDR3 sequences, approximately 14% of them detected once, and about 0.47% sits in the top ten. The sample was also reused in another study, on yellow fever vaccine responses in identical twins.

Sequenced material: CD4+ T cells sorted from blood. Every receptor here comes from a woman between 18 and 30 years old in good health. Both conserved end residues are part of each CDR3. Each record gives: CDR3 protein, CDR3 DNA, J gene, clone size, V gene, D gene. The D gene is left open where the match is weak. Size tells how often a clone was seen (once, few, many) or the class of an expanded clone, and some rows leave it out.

CDR3: CAISGTSNYNEQFF; DNA: TGTGCCATCAGTGGGACTAGCAACTACAATGAGCAGTTCTTC; J: TRBJ2-1; size: few; V: TRBV10-3; D: TRBD2
CDR3: CASRRTGSSYEQYF; DNA: TGTGCCAGCAGGAGAACAGGGAGCTCCTACGAGCAGTACTTC; J: TRBJ2-7; size: few; V: TRBV28; D: .
CDR3: CASSVQAGVVNEQFF; DNA: TGTGCCAGCAGCGTACAAGCGGGAGTTGTGAATGAGCAGTTCTTC; J: TRBJ2-1; size: few; V: TRBV9; D: TRBD2
CDR3: CSASRSGGATGELFF; DNA: TGCAGTGCTAGCCGTAGCGGGGGGGCCACCGGGGAGCTGTTTTTT; J: TRBJ2-2; size: few; V: TRBV20-1; D: TRBD2
CDR3: CASSQDRLATDTQYF; DNA: TGCGCCAGCAGCCAAGATAGACTTGCCACAGATACGCAGTATTTT; J: TRBJ2-3; size: many; V: TRBV4-1; D: .
CDR3: CASRESGNEQFF; DNA: TGCGCCAGCAGAGAAAGCGGGAATGAGCAGTTCTTC; J: TRBJ2-1; size: few; V: TRBV5-1; D: .
CDR3: CASSLASYSGANVLTF; DNA: TGCGCCAGCAGCTTGGCCTCCTACTCTGGGGCCAACGTCCTGACTTTC; J: TRBJ2-6; size: .; V: TRBV5-1; D: .
CDR3: CASRYDKGPNSPLHF; DNA: TGTGCCAGCAGGTATGACAAGGGCCCTAATTCACCCCTCCACTTT; J: TRBJ1-6; size: few; V: TRBV4-2; D: .
CDR3: CASSQDLSGGWDTQYF; DNA: TGTGCCAGCAGCCAAGACCTTAGCGGGGGGTGGGATACGCAGTATTTT; J: TRBJ2-3; size: .; V: TRBV4-2; D: TRBD2
CDR3: CASSTGFLSSYNEQFF; DNA: TGCGCCAGCAGCACAGGGTTTTTATCCTCCTACAATGAGCAGTTCTTC; J: TRBJ2-1; size: .; V: TRBV5-1; D: .
CDR3: CSASTPSGSSGEQYF; DNA: TGCAGTGCTAGTACCCCTAGCGGGAGTTCGGGGGAGCAGTACTTC; J: TRBJ2-7; size: few; V: TRBV20-1; D: TRBD2
CDR3: CASRRTGVTDTQYF; DNA: TGTGCCAGCAGACGGACAGGGGTCACAGATACGCAGTATTTT; J: TRBJ2-3; size: .; V: TRBV7-9; D: TRBD1
CDR3: CASSLIFLRGHEQFF; DNA: TGTGCCAGCAGCTTAATCTTCCTCAGGGGGCATGAGCAGTTCTTC; J: TRBJ2-1; size: .; V: TRBV7-8; D: TRBD1
CDR3: CASSQGRTGNTEAFF; DNA: TGTGCCAGCAGCCAAGGCCGGACGGGGAACACTGAAGCTTTCTTT; J: TRBJ1-1; size: .; V: TRBV14; D: .
CDR3: CASSQEGGLGNEQFF; DNA: TGTGCCAGCAGCCAAGAGGGGGGGTTGGGTAATGAGCAGTTCTTC; J: TRBJ2-1; size: few; V: TRBV5-5; D: .
CDR3: CASSLEGHTQYF; DNA: TGTGCCAGCAGCTTAGAGGGACACACGCAGTATTTT; J: TRBJ2-3; size: .; V: TRBV7-9; D: .
CDR3: CSARLLGLNEQFF; DNA: TGCAGTGCTAGGCTCTTGGGACTTAATGAGCAGTTCTTC; J: TRBJ2-1; size: once; V: TRBV20-1; D: .
CDR3: CASSISLYRTYEQYF; DNA: TGTGCCAGCTCTATATCTCTTTACCGTACCTACGAGCAGTACTTC; J: TRBJ2-7; size: .; V: TRBV5-8; D: .
CDR3: CASSPQDLGEQFF; DNA: TGTGCCAGCAGCCCGCAAGATCTCGGTGAGCAGTTCTTC; J: TRBJ2-1; size: few; V: TRBV7-9; D: .
CDR3: CASSLPGLRTSGISTQYF; DNA: TGTGCCAGCAGTTTACCTGGCTTGCGGACTAGCGGGATCTCTACGCAGTATTTT; J: TRBJ2-3; size: few; V: TRBV28; D: TRBD2
CDR3: CASSEQGDDGYTF; DNA: TGTGCCAGCAGTGAACAGGGAGATGATGGCTACACCTTC; J: TRBJ1-2; size: .; V: TRBV6-1; D: .
CDR3: CASSPSRHEQFF; DNA: TGTGCCAGCAGTCCTTCCCGCCATGAGCAGTTCTTC; J: TRBJ2-1; size: many; V: TRBV12-3/TRBV12-4; D: .
CDR3: CASSPLARLAGSNEQYF; DNA: TGTGCCAGCAGTCCACTCGCCAGACTAGCGGGTAGCAACGAGCAGTACTTC; J: TRBJ2-7; size: few; V: TRBV12-3/TRBV12-4; D: TRBD2
CDR3: CSAQQGTGELFF; DNA: TGCAGTGCTCAGCAGGGCACCGGGGAGCTGTTTTTT; J: TRBJ2-2; size: few; V: TRBV20-1; D: .
CDR3: CASNSELAGGGGTGELFF; DNA: TGTGCCAGCAACTCCGAACTAGCGGGAGGGGGCGGGACCGGGGAGCTGTTTTTT; J: TRBJ2-2; size: .; V: TRBV9; D: TRBD2
CDR3: CASRPGTSGGNSYEQYF; DNA: TGTGCCAGCAGACCCGGGACTAGCGGGGGTAACTCCTACGAGCAGTACTTC; J: TRBJ2-7; size: few; V: TRBV11-2; D: TRBD2
CDR3: CSVVIAGGYNEQFF; DNA: TGCAGCGTTGTCATAGCGGGAGGGTACAATGAGCAGTTCTTC; J: TRBJ2-1; size: few; V: TRBV29-1; D: TRBD2
CDR3: CASSLRSDRVVYNEQFF; DNA: TGTGCCAGCAGCTTAAGGTCGGACAGGGTGGTCTACAATGAGCAGTTCTTC; J: TRBJ2-1; size: .; V: TRBV7-9; D: TRBD1
CDR3: CATGTGANVQFF; DNA: TGTGCCACCGGGACAGGGGCCAATGTGCAGTTCTTC; J: TRBJ2-1; size: .; V: TRBV10-3; D: TRBD1
CDR3: CASSVVRGTNTEAFF; DNA: TGTGCCAGCAGCGTAGTAAGGGGGACAAACACTGAAGCTTTCTTT; J: TRBJ1-1; size: .; V: TRBV9; D: .
CDR3: CASSQVDEKLFF; DNA: TGTGCCAGCAGCCAAGTGGATGAAAAACTGTTTTTT; J: TRBJ1-4; size: few; V: TRBV3-1; D: .
CDR3: CAIPTGTDNTGELFF; DNA: TGTGCCATACCTACCGGGACAGATAACACCGGGGAGCTGTTTTTT; J: TRBJ2-2; size: .; V: TRBV10-3; D: TRBD1
CDR3: CSATTAGVNIQYF; DNA: TGCAGTGCTACGACTGCTGGGGTAAACATTCAGTACTTC; J: TRBJ2-4; size: .; V: TRBV20-1; D: .
CDR3: CASSLFLTGTGDQETQYF; DNA: TGCGCCAGCAGCTTGTTTCTTACCGGGACAGGGGACCAAGAGACCCAGTACTTC; J: TRBJ2-5; size: few; V: TRBV5-1; D: TRBD1
CDR3: CASSQPLAGGQETQYF; DNA: TGTGCCTCCAGCCAACCCTTAGCGGGGGGCCAAGAGACCCAGTACTTC; J: TRBJ2-5; size: .; V: TRBV11-3; D: TRBD2
CDR3: CASSFLREQYF; DNA: TGTGCCAGCAGTTTCCTTAGGGAGCAGTACTTC; J: TRBJ2-7; size: .; V: TRBV28; D: .
CDR3: CASSARGWLAQETQYF; DNA: TGTGCCAGCAGCGCAAGAGGATGGCTAGCCCAAGAGACCCAGTACTTC; J: TRBJ2-5; size: once; V: TRBV7-9; D: .
CDR3: CSVGRGPDTQYF; DNA: TGCAGCGTTGGTAGGGGACCAGATACGCAGTATTTT; J: TRBJ2-3; size: few; V: TRBV29-1; D: .
CDR3: CAISELDQPQHF; DNA: TGTGCCATCAGTGAGTTGGATCAGCCCCAGCATTTT; J: TRBJ1-5; size: many; V: TRBV10-3; D: .
CDR3: CASSDADSRGGEQFF; DNA: TGTGCCAGCAGTGACGCGGACTCCCGAGGTGGTGAGCAGTTCTTC; J: TRBJ2-1; size: .; V: TRBV2; D: .
CDR3: CASSSVDRVNSPLHF; DNA: TGTGCCAGTAGTTCCGTGGACAGGGTTAATTCACCCCTCCACTTT; J: TRBJ1-6; size: few; V: TRBV19; D: TRBD1
CDR3: CSVRGQGWDTRVEQFF; DNA: TGCAGCGTAAGGGGACAGGGGTGGGACACGCGAGTGGAGCAGTTCTTC; J: TRBJ2-1; size: .; V: TRBV29-1; D: TRBD1
CDR3: CAILRDKRANYGYTF; DNA: TGTGCCATCCTGCGGGACAAAAGAGCTAACTATGGCTACACCTTC; J: TRBJ1-2; size: .; V: TRBV10-3; D: .
CDR3: CASRIGTGFEKLFF; DNA: TGTGCCAGCAGGATAGGGACAGGGTTTGAAAAACTGTTTTTT; J: TRBJ1-4; size: .; V: TRBV28; D: TRBD1
CDR3: CATSEGGLVYEQFF; DNA: TGTGCCACCAGTGAGGGGGGCCTGGTCTATGAGCAGTTCTTC; J: TRBJ2-1; size: .; V: TRBV24-1; D: .
CDR3: CASSAGGWYGYTF; DNA: TGTGCCAGCAGTGCAGGGGGTTGGTATGGCTACACCTTC; J: TRBJ1-2; size: .; V: TRBV28; D: TRBD1
CDR3: CASRLTRLGTGELFF; DNA: TGTGCCAGCAGACTTACTAGGTTAGGCACCGGGGAGCTGTTTTTT; J: TRBJ2-2; size: .; V: TRBV11-2; D: .